This TCR beta chain appears in the sequencing data of a study of blood T cell repertoires in COVID-19. The wider study: T cells, B-cell-depleted T cells, or PBMCs supplied cDNA or gDNA.

The CDR3 consists of 15 residues. Germline V lookup: CDR1 SGHVS, CDR2 FNYEAQ. Trimming stripped 5 bases from V and 4 bases from J, with 16 bases between. This table comes from immunoSEQ multiplex PCR, and its TCRdb copy is limited to in-frame clones, with some not included. The repertoire holds about 49,000 clones, roughly four fifths seen once, with about 2.9% in the top ten. This chain connects TRBV7-6 to TRBJ2-3; D is perhaps TRBD1 (5 bases). The sequence was obtained from a woman aged 55 to 70 with acute or convalescent COVID-19. Input material: peripheral blood. DNA of the CDR3: TGTGCCAGCAGCCAAGACTTGCTGGGGCCAGATACGCAGTATTTT. Amino acids: CASSQDLLGPDTQYF.